A selection of T cell receptor beta chains follows, all from one sample in a study of blood T cells in healthy people across ages. One entry per CDR3 protein results from TCRdb running MiXCR on the 5' RACE reads. The table records about 930,000 distinct CDR3 sequences, approximately 32% of them present only once. The same data also contributed to another study, on T cells of mothers and their children.

The material sequenced was blood. The receptor set was obtained from a woman in her thirties or forties in good health. Each CDR3 is given with its conserved first and last residue. The D gene is left open where the match is weak. The size entry is marked missing in some rows and otherwise reads once, few, many or a size class.

j_gene | abundance | d_gene | v_gene | CDR3nt | CDR3aa
TRBJ2-3 | - | - | TRBV28 | TGTGCCAGCAGTTTGGACACACACACAGATACGCAGTATTTT | CASSLDTHTDTQYF
TRBJ2-6 | many | TRBD1 | TRBV29-1 | TGCAGCGTTGATCTAACAGGGGGCACTGGGGCCAACGTCCTGACTTTC | CSVDLTGGTGANVLTF
TRBJ1-2 | - | - | TRBV7-9 | TGTGCCAGCAGCTTACCCAATCAGGGCTATGGCTACACCTTC | CASSLPNQGYGYTF
TRBJ2-1 | many | - | TRBV20-1 | TGCAGTGCTAGAGCCGGGTCCGCCTCGAGGGTTAATGAGCAGTTCTTC | CSARAGSASRVNEQFF
TRBJ1-1 | - | TRBD1 | TRBV7-9 | TGTGCCAGCAGCTTTTCCGGGACAGGGGGCGAGGAAGCTTTCTTT | CASSFSGTGGEEAFF
TRBJ2-1 | - | - | TRBV7-3 | TGTGCCAGCAGCTTAGAGGTCAACAATGAGCAGTTCTTC | CASSLEVNNEQFF
TRBJ2-3 | - | - | TRBV7-9 | TGTGCCAGCAGCTTAGGCGGGGGGACAGGGCGTCCAGATACGCAGTATTTT | CASSLGGGTGRPDTQYF
TRBJ2-2 | few | TRBD2 | TRBV5-1 | TGCGCTAGCACCAAGTCGGGACTAGCGAACACCGGGGAGCTGTTTTTT | CASTKSGLANTGELFF
TRBJ1-1 | few | - | TRBV20-1 | TGCAGTGCTAGCCGGGGGTCAGGGGACACTGAAGCTTTCTTT | CSASRGSGDTEAFF
TRBJ2-7 | once | - | TRBV29-1 | TGCAGCGTTGAAGATCGTCGGGGCCCCTACGAGCAGTACTTC | CSVEDRRGPYEQYF
TRBJ1-2 | - | - | TRBV7-2 | TGTGCCAGCAGCTTAGCCACAGCATCCTATGGCTACACCTTC | CASSLATASYGYTF
TRBJ2-1 | - | TRBD2 | TRBV3-1 | TGTGCCAGCAGCCAAGGCCTCCTAGCGGATACCTACAATGAGCAGTTCTTC | CASSQGLLADTYNEQFF
TRBJ2-4 | many | - | TRBV28 | TGTGCCTCCTTGGACGCCAAAAACATTCAGTACTTC | CASLDAKNIQYF
TRBJ2-5 | - | TRBD1 | TRBV12-3/TRBV12-4 | TGTGCCAGCACCCTACAGGGACAGGGGCAAGAGACCCAGTACTTC | CASTLQGQGQETQYF
TRBJ2-7 | many | - | TRBV5-1 | TGCGCCAGCAGCTCTGGAGGGGGTTTTCAGACGGCAGCCTACGAGCAGTACTTC | CASSSGGGFQTAAYEQYF
TRBJ2-7 | few | - | TRBV7-9 | TGTGCCAGCAGCTTAGGTCAGGGTACTAGCAACGAGCAGTACTTC | CASSLGQGTSNEQYF
TRBJ2-3 | - | - | TRBV20-1 | TGCAGTGCTAGAGCCTTGGGGATTACTAGCACAGATACGCAGTATTTT | CSARALGITSTDTQYF
TRBJ1-1 | - | TRBD1 | TRBV29-1 | TGCAGCGTTGGGGGGCAGGGGGCAAGGAACACTGAAGCTTTCTTT | CSVGGQGARNTEAFF
TRBJ2-1 | - | - | TRBV7-2 | TGTGCCAGCAACCTACAATACAATGAGCAGTTCTTC | CASNLQYNEQFF
TRBJ2-7 | - | TRBD2 | TRBV6-5 | TGTGCCTGCAGTCGCCACGGGCTAGCGGGGGGGTCCTACGAGCAGTACTTC | CACSRHGLAGGSYEQYF